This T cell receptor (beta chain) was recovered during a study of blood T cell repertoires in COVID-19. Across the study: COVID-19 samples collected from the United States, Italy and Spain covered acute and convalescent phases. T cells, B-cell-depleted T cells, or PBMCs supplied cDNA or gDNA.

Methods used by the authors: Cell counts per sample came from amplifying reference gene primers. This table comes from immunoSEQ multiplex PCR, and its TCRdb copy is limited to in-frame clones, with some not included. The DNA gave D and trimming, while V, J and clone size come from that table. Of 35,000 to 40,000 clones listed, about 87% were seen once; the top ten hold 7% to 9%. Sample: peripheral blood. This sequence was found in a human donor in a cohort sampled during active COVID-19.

The CDR3 DNA is TGTGCCAGCAGAAAGGAACAGGGGGACCCGAACACTGAAGCTTTCTTT. This encodes CASRKEQGDPNTEAFF. V is TRBV6-4 and J is TRBJ1-1; 8 bases fit TRBD1. This CDR3 contains 16 residues. Germline V gene lookup returns CDR1 MRHNA and CDR2 SNTAGT. Trimming took 6 bases from V and 1 from J; bases not matched to a gene: 10.